Listed below are T cell receptor beta chains from one sample, sequenced in a study of CD8+ T cells in alopecia areata. Sequencing was performed with immunoSEQ multiplex PCR; in TCRdb, only in-frame clones are kept and a portion is missing. Of some 120,000 clones detected, around 50% appear once; the ten largest clones hold under 12%. Material: NKG2D-low CD8+ T cells sorted from blood. These receptors were obtained from a human donor with alopecia areata. Each CDR3 is given with its conserved first and last residue. D genes are given only for firm matches. Size values are once, few and many counts, or a class for expanded clones, and some rows have none.

cdr3_nt	cdr3_aa	clone_size	v_call	j_call	d_call
TGTGCCTCCCCGGGGATCGTCTCTCCCTACGAGCAGTACTTC	CASPGIVSPYEQYF	few	TRBV30	TRBJ2-7	-
TGTGCCAGCAGCTTAGGTCTGGGGGGTGAGCAGTTCTTC	CASSLGLGGEQFF	-	TRBV7-2	TRBJ2-1	-
TGCGCCAGCAGCCTCCGGCAAGGGGAGACCCAGTACTTC	CASSLRQGETQYF	-	TRBV4-3	TRBJ2-5	-
TGTGCCAGCAGCCTGGGTCGCGACTCCAATGAGCAGTTCTTC	CASSLGRDSNEQFF	-	TRBV7-9	TRBJ2-1	-
TGCGCCAGCAGCTTGTCTCCCTGGGCAGGGCATTCCTACAATGAGCAGTTCTTC	CASSLSPWAGHSYNEQFF	-	TRBV5-1	TRBJ2-1	-
TGCAGCGTTTGGGACTTCTCGAAACAGTTCTTC	CSVWDFSKQFF	-	TRBV29-1	TRBJ2-1	-
TGTGCCAGTCAGATCGGGGAGACCCAGTACTTC	CASQIGETQYF	-	TRBV19	TRBJ2-5	-
TGTGCCAGCAGTGAGACAGGGAGCGAGCAGTACTTC	CASSETGSEQYF	-	TRBV27	TRBJ2-7	TRBD1
TGCGCCAGCAGTCAGGGGGACTCCAGATCCCTCGCAACTAATGAAAAACTGTTTTTT	CASSQGDSRSLATNEKLFF	-	TRBV23-1	TRBJ1-4	-
TGTGCCTGCATTGGCACTGAAGCTTTCTTT	CACIGTEAFF	-	TRBV30	TRBJ1-1	-
TGTGCCAGCACATCCGGGACTAGCGGGAGATGGTACGAGCAGTACTTC	CASTSGTSGRWYEQYF	medium-sized	TRBV28	TRBJ2-7	TRBD2
TGTGCACACGGGGACAGGGGAGAGCAGTACTTC	CAHGDRGEQYF	-	TRBV30	TRBJ2-7	TRBD1
TGCGCCAGCAGCCATGAAGATCTAGCGGCCTACGAGCAGTACTTC	CASSHEDLAAYEQYF	-	TRBV4-1	TRBJ2-7	TRBD2
TGCGCCAGCAGCCAAGTGGTTTCGTCCGAGCAGTACTTC	CASSQVVSSEQYF	-	TRBV4-1	TRBJ2-7	-
TGTGCCAGCAGTACGGGGACAGGGAATGAAGCTTTCTTT	CASSTGTGNEAFF	-	TRBV27	TRBJ1-1	TRBD1
TGCGCCAGCAGCTTGGCCGGCAGGCCCACTGAAGCTTTCTTT	CASSLAGRPTEAFF	-	TRBV5-1	TRBJ1-1	-
TGTGCCTGGGTGGGATCATTTGGTGAGCAGTTCTTC	CAWVGSFGEQFF	-	TRBV30	TRBJ2-1	-
TGTGCCTGGAGCCCCGACAGTGCTGGAAACACCATATATTTT	CAWSPDSAGNTIYF	-	TRBV30	TRBJ1-3	-
TGTGCCAGCAGCGCCGACAGGATCAGCTCCTACAATGAGCAGTTCTTC	CASSADRISSYNEQFF	-	TRBV7-3	TRBJ2-1	-
TGTGCCAGCAGCCAGGGCAGCGAAGCTTTCTTT	CASSQGSEAFF	-	TRBV27	TRBJ1-1	-
TGCAGCGTTAGAAACACCAACCAAGAGACCCAGTACTTC	CSVRNTNQETQYF	-	TRBV29-1	TRBJ2-5	-
TGTGCCAGCAGCTTCACAGATACGCAGTATTTT	CASSFTDTQYF	few	TRBV11-2	TRBJ2-3	-
TGTGCCTGGAGTGTTTCACTCTTTGCGTACAATGAGCAGTTCTTC	CAWSVSLFAYNEQFF	-	TRBV30	TRBJ2-1	-